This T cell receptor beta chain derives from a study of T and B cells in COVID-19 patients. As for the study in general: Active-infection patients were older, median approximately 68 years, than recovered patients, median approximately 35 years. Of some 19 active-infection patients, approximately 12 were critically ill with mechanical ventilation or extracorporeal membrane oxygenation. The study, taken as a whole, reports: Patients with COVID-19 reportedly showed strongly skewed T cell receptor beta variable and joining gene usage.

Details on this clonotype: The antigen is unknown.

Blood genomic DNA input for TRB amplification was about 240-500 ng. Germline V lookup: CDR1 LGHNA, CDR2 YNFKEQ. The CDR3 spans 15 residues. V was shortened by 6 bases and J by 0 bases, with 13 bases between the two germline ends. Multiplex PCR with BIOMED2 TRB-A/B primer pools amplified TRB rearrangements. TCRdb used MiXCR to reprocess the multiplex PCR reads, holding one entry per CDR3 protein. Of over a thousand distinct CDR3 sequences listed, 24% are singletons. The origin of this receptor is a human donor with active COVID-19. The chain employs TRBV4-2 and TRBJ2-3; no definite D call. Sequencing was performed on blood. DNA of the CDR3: TGTGCCAGCAGGGAAGGCACAGCTAGCACAGATACGCAGTATTTT. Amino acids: CASREGTASTDTQYF.